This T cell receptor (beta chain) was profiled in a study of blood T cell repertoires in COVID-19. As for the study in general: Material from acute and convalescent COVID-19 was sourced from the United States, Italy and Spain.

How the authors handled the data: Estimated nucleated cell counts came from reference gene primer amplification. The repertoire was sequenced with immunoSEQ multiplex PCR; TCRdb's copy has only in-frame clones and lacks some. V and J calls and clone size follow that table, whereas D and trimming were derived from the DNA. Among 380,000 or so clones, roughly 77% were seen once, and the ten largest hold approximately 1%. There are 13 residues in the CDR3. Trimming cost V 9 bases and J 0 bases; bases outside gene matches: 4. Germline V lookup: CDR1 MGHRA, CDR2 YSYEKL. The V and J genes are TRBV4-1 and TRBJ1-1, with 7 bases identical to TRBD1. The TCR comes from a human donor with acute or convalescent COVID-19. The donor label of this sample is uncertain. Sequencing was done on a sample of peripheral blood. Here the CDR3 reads CASSRGMNTEAFF. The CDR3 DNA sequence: TGCGCCAGTTCCAGGGGGATGAACACTGAAGCTTTCTTT.